The present TCR beta chain was sequenced within a study of read filtering for tumor transcriptome and immune sequencing. This clonotype was found many times. From roughly 390 ng of RNA, a library with molecular barcoded alpha/delta and beta/gamma adaptors was made. MiXCR, applied by TCRdb to the reads, yields one record per CDR3 protein. The data show 120,000 or so distinct CDR3 sequences, roughly 13% seen once. The CDR3 has 13 residues. Germline V CDR1 and CDR2: SGHRS, YFSETQ. V shed 0 bases and J 9 bases; nucleotides not matched to a gene: 1. Input material: a population of CD138-negative cells sorted from bone marrow. The genes are TRBV5-1 and TRBJ2-1; 9 bases are shared with TRBD1. This TCR derives from a donor aged 40 or over with multiple myeloma. CDR3 coding DNA: TGCGCCAGCAGCTTGGGACAGGGGGGTGAGCAGTTCTTC. Translated, it gives CASSLGQGGEQFF.